The next 16 T cell receptor beta chains were all read from a single sample in a study of T cells in Graves' hyperthyroidism and ophthalmopathy. Template material for amplifying TCR beta CDR3 regions consisted of RNA transcripts. Researchers ran a first-round RT-PCR on the TCR CDR3 using the HTBI primer set. TCRdb reanalysed the multiplex PCR reads using MiXCR and keeps one entry per CDR3 protein. The sample holds a few hundred thousand distinct CDR3 sequences, roughly 14% seen once. What was sequenced was blood. The receptors stem from a young woman with Graves' ophthalmopathy.

J is TRBJ2-3 and V is TRBV20-1; a possible D gene is TRBD2 (5 bases). Deletions cut 5 bases from V and 0 bases from J, with 15 bases between. The length of the CDR3 is 15 residues. Germline CDR1 DFQATT, CDR2 SNEGSKA (reference sequence). DNA for the CDR3: TGCAGTGCTCCTAGCTTTAGCGCAAGCACAGATACGCAGTATTTT. Protein sequence: CSAPSFSASTDTQYF.

This clonotype was recorded many times. V and J are TRBV11-2 and TRBJ2-3; 7 nucleotides match TRBD2. CDR3 size: 13 residues. The germline V gene encodes CDR1 SGHAT and CDR2 FQNNGV. V gave up 6 bases and J gave up 1 base; unmatched junction bases: 1. CDR3 sequence (DNA): TGTGCCAGCAGGGCGGGGGGCACAGATACGCAGTATTTT. Translation: CASRAGGTDTQYF.

This clonotype was seen many times. CDR3 residues: CASSLGQMIKNEQYF. CDR3 bases: TGTGCCAGCAGTTTGGGGCAGATGATTAAAAACGAGCAGTACTTC. The rearrangement uses TRBV28 and TRBJ2-7, with D possibly matching TRBD1 (5 bases). V shed 3 bases and J shed 5 bases, with 17 bases lying between them. Per germline, CDR1 MDHEN and CDR2 SYDVKM. The CDR3 extends over 15 amino acids.

This clonotype came up many times. This chain joins TRBV12-3 or TRBV12-4 and TRBJ2-3, with 14 bases identical to TRBD2. V was pared by 0 bases and J by 3 bases, with 5 bases of the junction left unmatched. This CDR3 has 18 residues. The CDR3 here is CASSLAARLAGGTDTQYF. DNA for the CDR3: TGTGCCAGCAGTTTAGCGGCTCGACTAGCGGGGGGGACAGATACGCAGTATTTT.

This clonotype was seen at least ten times. The rearrangement links TRBV29-1 to TRBJ1-1; D is unresolved. The length of the CDR3 is 12 residues. V was pared by 7 bases and J by 1 base, with 10 bases between. CDR1 and CDR2 from the germline V gene are SQVTM and ANQGSEA. The CDR3 protein is CSASVGNTEAFF. The CDR3 nucleotides are TGCAGCGCCTCGGTAGGGAACACTGAAGCTTTCTTT.

This clonotype was found many times. This chain links TRBV20-1 with TRBJ2-7, with D possibly matching TRBD1 (5 bases). V was shortened by 6 bases and J by 3 bases, with 12 bases between the two germline ends. There are 12 residues in the CDR3. Germline CDR1 is DFQATT and CDR2 is SNEGSKA (reference sequence). CDR3 nucleotides: TGCAGTGCGCAAGACAGATTCTACGAGCAGTACTTC. As protein: CSAQDRFYEQYF.

The gene calls are TRBV19 and TRBJ2-2; no reliable D call. V shed 2 bases and J shed 2 bases, with 9 bases lying between them. The germline gives CDR1 LNHDA, CDR2 SQIVND (reference sequence). The CDR3 runs 15 residues. CDR3 coding DNA: TGTGCCAGTAGTATATCCGTAACAAACACCGGGGAGCTGTTTTTT. It codes for CASSISVTNTGELFF.

This clonotype was picked up a small number of times. The V gene is TRBV13, the J gene TRBJ2-2; D unresolved. Germline V gene data show CDR1 as PRHDT and CDR2 as FYEKMQ (reference sequence). V lost 5 bases and J 7 bases, leaving 23 bases between the germline ends. CDR3 length: 17 residues. In nucleotides, the CDR3 is TGTGCCAGCAGCCCCCTCGGCTCCCGGACGACCGGCGGGGAGCTGTTTTTT. It specifies CASSPLGSRTTGGELFF.

This clonotype was seen many times. The V gene is TRBV7-2, the J gene TRBJ1-5, with a weak D call TRBD1 (5 bases). The germline V gene encodes CDR1 SGHTA and CDR2 FQGNSA. V was cut by 4 bases and J by 6 bases, with 16 bases left in between. The CDR3 is 15 residues long. The CDR3 coding sequence is TGTGCCAGCAGCTCCCAGGGTTCCCCTGGTCAGCCCCAGCATTTT. The encoded protein is CASSSQGSPGQPQHF.

This clonotype has a count of ten or more. The rearrangement links TRBV12-5 to TRBJ1-5; 11 bases match TRBD1. V shed 5 bases and J 6 bases; nucleotides not matched to a gene: 3. CDR3 length: 14 amino acids. Germline loops: CDR1 LGHNT, CDR2 FRNRAP. As DNA, the CDR3 is TGTGCTAGTGGTCCAGGGACAGGGGGTCAGCCCCAGCATTTT. Translation gives CASGPGTGGQPQHF.

The table lists this clonotype with a few counts. The chain is built from TRBV5-5 and TRBJ1-5; D ambiguous. This CDR3 region has 17 residues. CDR1 and CDR2 (germline): SGHKS, YYEKEE (reference sequence). V was trimmed by 0 bases and J by 2 bases, leaving 15 bases between them. This chain's CDR3 is CASSLAGIGVRNQPQHF. In DNA form, the CDR3 reads TGTGCCAGCAGCTTGGCCGGCATTGGGGTGCGCAATCAGCCCCAGCATTTT.

This clonotype was recorded at least ten times. The chain uses TRBV18 and TRBJ1-1; D remains unclear. The ends were cut back, 0 bases at V and 4 bases at J, with 6 bases in the middle. Germline values: CDR1 KGHSH, CDR2 LQKENI. The CDR3 loop spans 13 amino acids. The CDR3 is CASSPPDPTEAFF. The CDR3 DNA reads TGTGCCAGCTCACCACCTGACCCCACTGAAGCTTTCTTT.

This clonotype was seen ten or more times. This chain connects TRBV7-9 to TRBJ1-1, with D uncertain. V lost 6 bases and J 1 base, leaving 12 bases between the germline ends. This CDR3 contains 14 residues. The germline V gene has CDR1 SEHNR and CDR2 FQNEAQ (reference sequence). The CDR3 DNA reads TGTGCCAGCAGAAGGGCCGGGTCGAACACTGAAGCTTTCTTT. Its translation: CASRRAGSNTEAFF.

The CDR3: CSATSIRTVETGELFF. Written as DNA, the CDR3 is TGCAGTGCTACATCCATTAGGACAGTAGAGACCGGGGAGCTGTTTTTT. This chain uses TRBV20-1 with TRBJ2-2, with D maybe TRBD1 (6 bases). The length of the CDR3 is 16 residues. Germline-derived CDR1 and CDR2 are DFQATT and SNEGSKA (reference sequence). The V end was cut by 4 bases, the J end by 5 bases, with 20 bases between.

V usage is TRBV19 and J usage is TRBJ2-3, with 15 positions matching TRBD2. Germline CDR1 reads LNHDA; CDR2 reads SQIVND (reference sequence). The CDR3 runs 14 residues. The V segment lost 9 bases and the J segment 6 bases; nucleotides outside the gene matches: 4. The CDR3 DNA sequence: TGTGCCAGCGGACTAGCGGGGGGGCTTGATACGCAGTATTTT. Protein product: CASGLAGGLDTQYF.

This clonotype was counted at least ten times. This sequence joins TRBV6-1 and TRBJ2-2; 10 bases agree with TRBD2. CDR1 is MNHNS, CDR2 SASEGT, per germline. The ends lost 4 bases at V and 7 bases at J; junction bases unmatched: 6. The CDR3 consists of 15 residues. The CDR3 here is CASSAHGTSVGELFF. CDR3 coding DNA: TGTGCCAGCAGTGCCCACGGGACTAGCGTCGGGGAGCTGTTTTTT.